Below, 14 T cell receptor beta chains from the same sample are listed, as sequenced in a study of blood T cells in healthy people across ages. Primers used in a second PCR of about 7 to 12 cycles were a sample-barcoded 5' primer and a J-beta primer mix. TCRdb re-derived calls from the 5' RACE reads in MiXCR, one entry per CDR3 protein. The sample carries about 680,000 distinct CDR3 sequences, roughly 50% recorded once. The specimen was blood. The receptors shown here come from a woman aged 55-75 years in good health.

This chain uses TRBV6-6 with TRBJ2-4; TRBD1 agrees at 8 bases. TRBJ2-7 explains the end of the DNA better; the J call may be wrong. Per germline, CDR1 MNHNY and CDR2 SVGAGI (reference sequence). The CDR3 consists of 15 residues. The CDR3 sequence is CASNDGSGGAYEQYF. The CDR3 region has the DNA TGTGCCAGCAACGACGGGTCAGGGGGCGCATACGAGCAGTACTTC.

This chain links TRBV10-2 with TRBJ1-1; a possible D gene is TRBD1 (6 bases). In germline, CDR1 is WSHSY, CDR2 SAAADI. The ends were cut back, 8 bases at V and 1 base at J, with 11 bases in the middle. This CDR3 is built from 13 residues. This CDR3 reads CASRMDRNTEAFF. The CDR3 region has the DNA TGCGCCAGCCGAATGGACAGGAACACTGAAGCTTTCTTT.

The chain employs TRBV7-9 and TRBJ2-1; 9 nucleotides agree with TRBD2. V shed 8 bases, J shed 5 bases, and the junction held 10 bases outside the gene matches. Germline CDR1 and CDR2: SEHNR and FQNEAQ (reference sequence). This CDR3 is built from 15 residues. The CDR3 DNA reads TGTGCCAGCTGGGCGGGAGGGGCATTCCACAATGAGCAGTTCTTC. It translates to CASWAGGAFHNEQFF.

The chain is built from TRBV7-9 and TRBJ2-1; 9 nucleotides match TRBD2. The CDR3 has 17 residues. Germline V gives CDR1 SEHNR, CDR2 FQNEAQ (reference sequence). Unmatched junction bases numbered 8, after V lost 4 bases and J lost 1 base. The DNA of the CDR3 is TGTGCCAGCAGCTCCGAGGTCGCGGGGGGGTCCTACAATGAGCAGTTCTTC. This sequence encodes CASSSEVAGGSYNEQFF.

V gene TRBV7-2 combines with J gene TRBJ1-1; TRBD1 might be the D (5 bases). Between the trimmed V and J ends, which lost 1 base and 7 bases, there was a span of 10 bases. In germline, CDR1 is SGHTA, CDR2 FQGNSA. The CDR3 is 13 residues long. Written as DNA, the CDR3 is TGTGCCAGCAGCTTAGTTGGGGGTAATGAAGCTTTCTTT. Protein sequence: CASSLVGGNEAFF.

The genes are TRBV5-1 and TRBJ1-1; TRBD1 matches 8 bases. CDR1 and CDR2 from the germline V gene are SGHRS and YFSETQ. V gave up 4 bases and J gave up 3 bases; unmatched junction bases: 8. The CDR3 runs to 15 residues. CDR3 DNA: TGCGCCAGCAGCCCCACAGGGGGGGTTGACACTGAAGCTTTCTTT. As protein: CASSPTGGVDTEAFF.

CDR3 in DNA: TGTGCCAGCAGTTACTCGGGGGTTACGGCTGAAGCTTTCTTT. It is translated as CASSYSGVTAEAFF. This chain links TRBV6-5 with TRBJ1-1; possibly TRBD1 for D (5 bases). The CDR3 totals 14 residues. The V gene lost 0 bases and the J gene lost 6 bases, with 11 bases spanning the gap. Germline CDR1 and CDR2: MNHEY and SVGAGI.

The V gene is TRBV25-1, the J gene TRBJ2-7; 10 nucleotides agree with TRBD2. In germline, CDR1 is MGHDK, CDR2 SYGVNS. CDR3 length equals 17 residues. J gave up 2 bases and V 2 bases, and 9 bases lay outside the gene matches. The CDR3 spells CASSEASGLAGAYEQYF. In nucleotides, the CDR3 is TGTGCCAGCAGTGAAGCCTCGGGTCTAGCGGGGGCCTACGAGCAGTACTTC.

This chain uses TRBV21-1 with TRBJ2-1; TRBD2, the table's D call, lacks a check against the DNA. TRBV21-1 is termed a pseudogene. The CDR3 loop spans 21 amino acids. DNA of the CDR3: TGTGCCAGCAGCCCCCGGGGGGAGACTAGCGGTGAGTGGGGGTCCTACAATGAGCAGTTCTTC. Translation gives CASSPRGETSGEWGSYNEQFF.

Ten or more counts support this clonotype. The chain links TRBV7-2 to TRBJ2-7; D perhaps matches TRBD2 (7 bases). V lost 3 bases to trimming and J lost 5 bases, with 11 bases between them. The germline CDR1 and CDR2 sequences are SGHTA and FQGNSA. This CDR3 contains 13 residues. CDR3 region: CASSFWGGHEQYF. The CDR3 nucleotides read TGTGCCAGCAGCTTTTGGGGGGGCCACGAGCAGTACTTC.

This clonotype has more than one count but fewer than ten. This chain links TRBV29-1 with TRBJ2-5; TRBD2 is a possible D gene (5 bases). This CDR3 has 11 amino acids. The germline gives CDR1 SQVTM, CDR2 ANQGSEA. CDR3 DNA sequence: TGCAGGCGAGGTAGCGTTGAGACCCAGTACTTC. This gives the protein CRRGSVETQYF.

The gene calls are TRBV24-1 and TRBJ2-2, with 8 bases lining up with TRBD2. The CDR3 spans 15 residues. The germline gives CDR1 KGHDR, CDR2 SFDVKD. The V gene end was trimmed by 10 bases and the J gene end by 1 base; junction bases not matched to a gene: 7. CDR3 protein: CATGRREENTGELFF. The CDR3 DNA reads TGTGCCACTGGAAGGCGGGAGGAGAACACCGGGGAGCTGTTTTTT.

With respect to this clonotype: At one end the junction does not follow the germline gene, possibly because of a read error. The chain joins TRBV10-3 to TRBJ1-6; D is ambiguous. The length of the CDR3 is 15 residues. Germline-derived CDR1 and CDR2 are ENHRY and SYGVKD. CDR3 residues: CAISEQGLGNSPPHF. DNA for the CDR3: TGTGCCATCAGTGAGCAAGGCTTGGGCAATTCACCCCCCCACTTT.

The table lists this clonotype with a few counts. The rearrangement links TRBV4-1 to TRBJ1-2; TRBD1 is a possible D gene (6 bases). The germline V gene has CDR1 MGHRA and CDR2 YSYEKL. V lost 3 bases, J lost 4 bases, and 18 bases lay in between. There are 16 residues in the CDR3. CDR3 residues: CASSQPTRGSGYGYTF. As DNA, the CDR3 is TGCGCCAGCAGCCAGCCTACCAGGGGTAGCGGCTATGGCTACACCTTC.